This T cell receptor beta chain was recorded in a study of T cell responses to AZD1222 COVID-19 vaccine. Study summary: Whether given at about 4 or about 12 weeks, second doses were pooled. General study points: There were vaccine-associated CD4 TCRs across spike, dominant at 160-218 and 743-854.

With respect to this clone: The antigen is not known.

The repertoire was sequenced with immunoSEQ multiplex PCR; TCRdb's copy has only in-frame clones and lacks some. Seen here are about 68,000 clones, roughly 90% observed once, and the top ten hold 7.5% to 9.5%. The germline gives CDR1 LNHDA, CDR2 SQIVND (reference sequence). Trimming took 6 bases from V and 5 from J, leaving 17 bases between them. The CDR3 has 14 residues. This specimen was peripheral blood, taken on day 0 of AZD1222 vaccination. The chain recombines TRBV19 with TRBJ2-7; D is undetermined. The source is an adult in good health. The CDR3 is CASSDRGSFDEQYF. The CDR3 DNA follows: TGTGCCAGTAGCGACCGAGGTAGCTTCGACGAGCAGTACTTC.